This T cell receptor beta chain stems from a study of blood T cell repertoires in COVID-19. Study-wide background: COVID-19 samples collected from the United States, Italy and Spain covered acute and convalescent phases. PBMCs, B-cell-depleted T cells, or T cells were the source of the cDNA or gDNA that made up the material.

Original methodology: Reference gene primer amplification gave nucleated cell count estimates. Libraries were prepared by immunoSEQ multiplex PCR; TCRdb keeps only in-frame clonotypes and omits some of them. V and J calls and clone size are given by that table; D and trimming were obtained from the DNA. The data contain about 150,000 clones, around four fifths of them seen just once; the ten biggest clones take up about 8.8%. The sample holds one count of this clone. V shed 6 bases, J shed 4 bases, and the junction held 6 bases outside the gene matches. The CDR3 has 14 residues. CDR1 MDHEN and CDR2 SYDVKM come from the germline V gene.

The specimen sequenced was peripheral blood. The V and J genes are TRBV28 and TRBJ1-3; 7 positions agree with TRBD1. The sequence was obtained from a woman of 80 years or more with COVID-19, enrolled during active disease. The CDR3 DNA is TGTGCCAGCAGCGAGGGACAGTCAGGAAACACCATATATTTT. Its protein product is CASSEGQSGNTIYF.